The 27 T cell receptor beta chains listed next were all sequenced from one sample in a study of blood T cell repertoires in COVID-19. The assay was immunoSEQ multiplex PCR, and TCRdb's table has in-frame clones only and misses some. This sample has about 150,000 clones, with about nine tenths found just once. The sample comprised peripheral blood. The receptors were gathered from a man in his late teens or twenties with COVID-19, enrolled during active disease.

The genes are TRBV5-6 and TRBJ1-2, with TRBD1 matching 7 bases. The CDR3 spans 15 residues. With 4 bases clipped from V and 8 bases from J, the junction kept 14 bases outside the gene matches. Germline assignment: CDR1 SGHDT and CDR2 YYEEEE. The CDR3 is CASSRPDRAGGGYTF. Written as DNA, the CDR3 is TGTGCCAGCAGCCGCCCCGACAGGGCAGGTGGAGGCTACACCTTC.

This sequence joins TRBV6-5 and TRBJ2-7, with 14 positions matching TRBD2. Germline-derived CDR1 and CDR2 are MNHEY and SVGAGI. V lost 1 base and J lost 2; bases outside the gene matches: 1. The CDR3 is 16 amino acids. The chain's CDR3 is CASSYWTSGRTYEQYF. The DNA of the CDR3 is TGTGCCAGCAGTTACTGGACTAGCGGGAGGACCTACGAGCAGTACTTC.

This chain uses TRBV5-1 with TRBJ2-3; D possibly corresponds to TRBD1 (6 bases). Germline V CDR1 and CDR2: SGHRS, YFSETQ. The CDR3 extends over 15 amino acids. Deletions cut 5 bases from V and 0 bases from J, with 13 bases between. The CDR3 reads CASSSDRTSTDTQYF. The CDR3 nucleotides are TGCGCCAGCAGTTCGGACAGAACAAGCACAGATACGCAGTATTTT.

The chain carries TRBV5-1 and TRBJ1-3; 9 bases match TRBD1. Germline CDR1 and CDR2: SGHRS and YFSETQ. This CDR3 is built from 15 residues. Trimming took 1 base from V and 5 from J; bases not matched to a gene: 4. CDR3: CASSLSGQGRNTIYF. The CDR3 coding sequence is TGCGCCAGCAGCTTGTCGGGACAGGGCCGAAACACCATATATTTT.

The rearrangement uses TRBV29-1 and TRBJ2-7; tentative D call: TRBD2 (6 bases). This CDR3 is built from 12 residues. V was shortened by 7 bases and J by 2 bases, with 12 bases between the two germline ends. Germline V gene sequence: CDR1 SQVTM, CDR2 ANQGSEA. CDR3 amino acids: CSGGTSTYEQYF. In DNA form, the CDR3 reads TGCAGCGGCGGGACGTCCACCTACGAGCAGTACTTC.

V usage is TRBV14 and J usage is TRBJ2-3, with 10 nucleotides matching TRBD1. Germline-derived CDR1 and CDR2 are SGHDN and FVKESK. V shed 4 bases, J shed 7 bases, and the junction held 5 bases outside the gene matches. The CDR3 totals 14 residues. CDR3 region: CASSRQGARNTQYF. The CDR3 DNA reads as TGTGCCAGCAGCCGACAGGGGGCGAGGAATACGCAGTATTTT.

This clone has just a few counts. V usage is TRBV2 and J usage is TRBJ2-5; TRBD1 matches 10 bases. V shed 6 bases, J shed 2 bases, and the junction held 6 bases outside the gene matches. The CDR3 is 15 residues long. Germline loops: CDR1 SNHLY, CDR2 FYNNEI. CDR3 sequence (DNA): TGTGCCAGCAGATTGGACAGGGGGTTACAAGAGACCCAGTACTTC. This gives the protein CASRLDRGLQETQYF.

The gene calls are TRBV7-8 and TRBJ1-6; the D gene is possibly TRBD1 (5 bases). V was shortened by 1 base and J by 10 bases, with 8 bases between the two germline ends. This CDR3 contains 13 residues. Per germline, CDR1 SGHVS and CDR2 FQNEAQ. CDR3 DNA: TGTGCCAGCAGCTTAGGGGGGGGATCACCCCTCCACTTT. Protein: CASSLGGGSPLHF.

V usage is TRBV9 and J usage is TRBJ2-1, with 11 bases identical to TRBD2. This CDR3 comprises 16 residues. After removal of 2 bases from V and 9 bases from J, the junction contained 10 bases not matched to a gene. CDR1 and CDR2 from the germline V gene are SGDLS and YYNGEE. The CDR3 DNA sequence: TGTGCCAGCAGCGTCGCGGTTAGCGGGAGGGCCACTGAGCAGTTCTTC. Translation: CASSVAVSGRATEQFF. Full variable domain (outside the CDR3, taken from reference TRBV9 and TRBJ2-1): DSGVTQTPKHLITATGQRVTLRCSPRSGDLSVYWYQQSLDQGLQFLIQYYNGEERAKGNILERFSAQQFPDLHSELNLSSLELGDSALYFCASSVAVSGRATEQFFGPGTRLTVL.

The gene calls are TRBV7-9 and TRBJ1-2, with a possible D match to TRBD1 (5 bases). Between the trimmed V and J ends, which lost 1 base and 6 bases, there was a span of 12 bases. CDR1 and CDR2 (germline): SEHNR, FQNEAQ (reference sequence). This CDR3 has 14 amino acids. In DNA, the CDR3 is TGTGCCAGCAGCTTAGGGCAGGGCTCTAATGGCTACACCTTC. Translation gives CASSLGQGSNGYTF. Full variable domain (outside the CDR3, taken from reference TRBV7-9 and TRBJ1-2): DTGVSQNPRHKITKRGQNVTFRCDPISEHNRLYWYRQTLGQGPEFLTYFQNEAQLEKSRLLSDRFSAERPKGSFSTLEIQRTEQGDSAMYLCASSLGQGSNGYTFGSGTRLTVV.

This clone was counted only a few times. The chain is built from TRBV18 and TRBJ1-5; a weak D match, TRBD1 (6 bases). Germline-derived CDR1 and CDR2 are KGHSH and LQKENI. V lost 2 bases to trimming and J lost 1 base, with 9 bases between them. The CDR3 is 15 amino acids. The DNA for the CDR3 is TGTGCCAGCTCACCAGCAGGGGCGAGCAATCAGCCCCAGCATTTT. It codes for CASSPAGASNQPQHF.

The chain employs TRBV4-3 and TRBJ2-7; 10 bases match TRBD2. The trim removed 1 base at V and 3 bases at J, leaving 9 bases unmatched. Germline V CDR1 and CDR2: LGHNA, YSLEER. CDR3 length equals 17 residues. The CDR3: CASSQAPMASGSYEQYF. The DNA for the CDR3 is TGCGCCAGCAGCCAAGCCCCCATGGCTAGCGGGAGCTACGAGCAGTACTTC.

This chain joins TRBV11-2 and TRBJ2-5; 11 bases line up with TRBD2. This CDR3 contains 16 residues. Trimming took 5 bases from V and 1 from J; bases not matched to a gene: 6. Looked up from germline, CDR1 is SGHAT and CDR2 is FQNNGV. As DNA, the CDR3 is TGTGCCAGCAGCCCCGGACTAGCGGGCCCCCAAGAGACCCAGTACTTC. The encoded protein is CASSPGLAGPQETQYF.

The chain carries TRBV5-1 and TRBJ2-1, with a possible D match to TRBD1 (6 bases). CDR1 and CDR2 (germline): SGHRS, YFSETQ. The CDR3 totals 16 residues. V lost 9 bases to trimming and J lost 7 bases, with 26 bases between them. This chain's CDR3 is CATSPPSTGTQNEQFF. CDR3 coding DNA: TGCGCCACCTCTCCCCCTTCAACCGGGACACAAAATGAGCAGTTCTTC. Using reference TRBV5-1 and TRBJ2-1 for the parts outside the CDR3, the full variable domain is KAGVTQTPRYLIKTRGQQVTLSCSPISGHRSVSWYQQTPGQGLQFLFEYFSETQRNKGNFPGRFSGRQFSNSRSEMNVSTLELGDSALYLCATSPPSTGTQNEQFFGPGTRLTVL.

The CDR3 region is CAISTGTSGETQYF. The CDR3 nucleotides are TGTGCCATCAGTACCGGGACTAGCGGGGAGACCCAGTACTTC. The chain couples TRBV10-3 to TRBJ2-5; 12 bases are shared with TRBD2. Germline V gene sequence: CDR1 ENHRY, CDR2 SYGVKD. There are 14 residues in the CDR3. Trimming took 5 bases from V and 5 from J; bases not matched to a gene: 3.

This chain uses TRBV28 with TRBJ2-3; 7 bases line up with TRBD2. The CDR3 loop spans 15 amino acids. CDR1 MDHEN and CDR2 SYDVKM come from the germline V gene. The J segment lost 3 bases and the V segment lost 2 bases, leaving 5 bases of the junction unmatched. The CDR3 protein is CASSLGGSGTDTQYF. DNA of the CDR3: TGTGCCAGCAGTTTAGGCGGGAGTGGGACAGATACGCAGTATTTT.

The J gene is TRBJ2-3, the V gene TRBV29-1; 7 bases match TRBD1. The CDR3 extends over 12 amino acids. The ends lost 4 bases at V and 7 bases at J; junction bases unmatched: 5. In germline, CDR1 is SQVTM, CDR2 ANQGSEA. CDR3 bases: TGCAGCGTTGGCCAGGGGGAATATACGCAGTATTTT. Amino acid sequence: CSVGQGEYTQYF.

The rearrangement uses TRBV30 and TRBJ2-3; D perhaps matches TRBD2 (5 bases). The V gene lost 3 bases and the J gene lost 3 bases, with 16 bases spanning the gap. The CDR3 contains 15 residues. CDR1 GTSNPN and CDR2 SVGIG come from the germline V gene (reference sequence). CDR3 loop: CAWRREPWGTDTQYF. The CDR3 DNA reads TGTGCCTGGAGAAGGGAGCCTTGGGGTACAGATACGCAGTATTTT.

The gene calls are TRBV9 and TRBJ2-3; D is perhaps TRBD2 (6 bases). V was shortened by 2 bases and J by 0 bases, with 10 bases between the two germline ends. Germline loops: CDR1 SGDLS, CDR2 YYNGEE. The CDR3 sequence is 15 residues long. The CDR3 spells CASSVLASSTDTQYF. CDR3 sequence (DNA): TGTGCCAGCAGCGTCCTAGCGTCTAGCACAGATACGCAGTATTTT.

This clone was counted once. The rearrangement links TRBV4-1 to TRBJ2-7, with D perhaps matching TRBD2 (7 bases). Germline V gene lookup returns CDR1 MGHRA and CDR2 YSYEKL. Trimming took off 1 base at V and 7 bases at J, with 14 bases between the two ends. This CDR3 has 14 residues. CDR3 sequence reads: CASSQVMRGGEQYF. CDR3 coding DNA: TGCGCCAGCAGCCAAGTAATGAGGGGGGGGGAGCAGTACTTC.

This clone was counted only a few times. This sequence joins TRBV20-1 and TRBJ2-7; 11 bases match TRBD2. Germline CDR1 and CDR2: DFQATT and SNEGSKA (reference sequence). The CDR3 is 19 amino acids. The junction had 18 bases not matched to a gene; V was cut back by 3 bases and J by 2 bases. The CDR3 nucleotides are TGCAGTGCTAGTTATTGGTCTAGCGGGAGGTTCATCCCAACCTACGAGCAGTACTTC. Translated: CSASYWSSGRFIPTYEQYF.

V usage is TRBV7-9 and J usage is TRBJ2-7, with 7 bases aligning to TRBD1. The CDR3 has 13 residues. J lost 4 bases, V lost 4 bases, and 4 bases had no gene match. CDR1 is SEHNR, CDR2 FQNEAQ, per germline (reference sequence). This CDR3 reads CASSSQGEYEQYF. For the CDR3, the DNA is TGTGCCAGCAGCTCCCAGGGGGAATACGAGCAGTACTTC.

The CDR3 reads CASSTYRGRVYNEQFF. The DNA of the CDR3 is TGCGCCAGCAGCACCTACAGGGGGCGCGTCTACAATGAGCAGTTCTTC. The rearrangement links TRBV5-1 to TRBJ2-1; 9 bases fit TRBD1. The CDR3 consists of 16 residues. V gave up 4 bases and J gave up 3 bases; unmatched junction bases: 8. Germline V CDR1 and CDR2: SGHRS, YFSETQ.

J is TRBJ2-2 and V is TRBV28, with 8 nucleotides matching TRBD1. Germline CDR1 reads MDHEN; CDR2 reads SYDVKM. V was pared by 4 bases and J by 6 bases, with 10 bases of the junction left unmatched. CDR3 length equals 16 residues. The CDR3 sequence is CASSSPPGQGSGELFF. The CDR3 DNA sequence: TGTGCCAGCAGTTCCCCACCAGGACAGGGTTCCGGGGAGCTGTTTTTT.

The chain couples TRBV5-6 to TRBJ2-7; D call uncertain. The CDR3 spans 12 residues. Germline CDR1 is SGHDT and CDR2 is YYEEEE. Trimming took off 0 bases at V and 5 bases at J, with 6 bases between the two ends. CDR3 protein: CASSLGANEQYF. The CDR3 bases are TGTGCCAGCAGCTTGGGAGCGAACGAGCAGTACTTC.

The chain employs TRBV7-8 and TRBJ2-7, with TRBD2 identical over 15 bases. Per the germline V gene, CDR1 is SGHVS and CDR2 is FQNEAQ. This CDR3 has 16 residues. V lost 0 bases and J lost 5; bases outside the gene matches: 2. The CDR3 nucleotides read TGTGCCAGCAGCTTAGCCAGGACTAGCGGGAGGGACGAGCAGTACTTC. It yields the protein CASSLARTSGRDEQYF.

The chain joins TRBV18 to TRBJ1-1; tentatively, D is TRBD1 (6 bases). Germline V gene sequence: CDR1 KGHSH, CDR2 LQKENI. V lost 3 bases and J 7 bases, leaving 12 bases between the germline ends. The CDR3 is made up of 13 amino acids. The CDR3, as DNA: TGTGCCAGCTCACCGGGACAAGAAAGTGAAGCTTTCTTT. Residues: CASSPGQESEAFF.